This TCR beta chain derives from a study of PD-1 blockade in classical Hodgkin lymphoma. Time point in this sample: cycle 4 day 1 (C4D1), after less than 7 weeks of nivolumab. All the patients suffered relapse after autologous stem cell transplantation, and brentuximab vedotin exposure differed. The study purified CD4+ T cells from thawed PBMCs using magnetic negative selection. Note on this clone: What it binds is not known.

Broader study findings: Baseline TCR diversity was reportedly lower in newly diagnosed patients than healthy donors.

Sequenced by immunoSEQ multiplex PCR; TCRdb stores in-frame clones only, minus some. The data hold tens of thousands of clones, with about 81% observed a single time. Germline V gene data show CDR1 as SNHLY and CDR2 as FYNNEI. CDR3 length equals 18 residues. The V segment lost 4 bases and the J segment 0 bases; nucleotides outside the gene matches: 14. This TCR derives from a human donor with classical Hodgkin lymphoma. Specimen: CD4+ T cells from blood, collected before the fourth cycle of nivolumab. The rearrangement joins TRBV2 to TRBJ2-7; 8 positions match TRBD1. This chain's CDR3 is CASSGSGQGYLSSYEQYF. CDR3 nucleotide sequence: TGTGCCAGCAGTGGATCAGGACAGGGTTACTTGAGCTCCTACGAGCAGTACTTC.